This is a list of T cell receptor beta chains from one sample in a study of siplizumab effects on memory and regulatory T cells. This table comes from immunoSEQ multiplex PCR, and its TCRdb copy is limited to in-frame clones, with some not included. The sample records over 80,000 clones, about 87% being singletons. Sequenced sample: Tregs sorted from blood. These receptors were obtained from a human donor in good health. Both conserved end residues are part of each CDR3. The D gene is left open where the match is weak. Not every row has a clone size; where given, it reads once, few, many or a size class.

V gene	clone size	J gene	D gene	CDR3 DNA	CDR3 protein
TRBV30	NA	TRBJ2-1	TRBD2	TGTGCCTGGTCCGGGACTAGCGGAAATAAGCAGTTCTTC	CAWSGTSGNKQFF
TRBV6-1	medium-sized	TRBJ2-7	NA	TGTGCCAGCAGCCTAGACAGACCCTACGAGCAGTACTTC	CASSLDRPYEQYF
TRBV14	NA	TRBJ2-5	NA	TGTGCCACCCACATCGGGGGAATCGAGACCCAGTACTTC	CATHIGGIETQYF
TRBV4-1	NA	TRBJ2-7	TRBD2	TGCGCCAGCAGCCAGGCGCCTGGACTAGCGGGGGGGCACGAGCAGTACTTC	CASSQAPGLAGGHEQYF
TRBV9	once	TRBJ1-6	NA	TGTGCCAGCAGCGTAGATGCGTCGGGACGGTATAATTCACCCCTCCACTTT	CASSVDASGRYNSPLHF
TRBV9	NA	TRBJ1-1	TRBD1	TGTGCCAGCAGCGTACAGGGGGGGAACACTGAAGCTTTCTTT	CASSVQGGNTEAFF
TRBV7-2	once	TRBJ1-2	NA	TGTGCCAGCAGCTTACTAACAGGGTATGACTATGGCTACACCTTC	CASSLLTGYDYGYTF
TRBV7-2	NA	TRBJ2-5	NA	TGTGCCAGCAGCTTAGGAGGCAACCAAGAGACCCAGTACTTC	CASSLGGNQETQYF
TRBV5-5	NA	TRBJ2-3	NA	TGTGCCAGCAGCTTGGCGGGAGATACGCAGTATTTT	CASSLAGDTQYF
TRBV10-3	NA	TRBJ1-1	NA	TGTGCCATCAGTACAGCGAACACTGAAGCTTTCTTT	CAISTANTEAFF
TRBV6-6	NA	TRBJ2-3	NA	TGTGCCAGCAGTTACTCGACTGGGGGCCGGACAGATACGCAGTATTTT	CASSYSTGGRTDTQYF
TRBV6-1	NA	TRBJ2-3	TRBD2	TGTGCCAGCAGTGGCGAAACTAGCGGGGAGGGGGATACGCAGTATTTT	CASSGETSGEGDTQYF
TRBV6-5	few	TRBJ2-2	NA	TGTGCCAGCAGGACAGGCGCCGGGGAGCTGTTTTTT	CASRTGAGELFF
TRBV19	NA	TRBJ2-7	NA	TGTGCCAGTAGTAAGAGGCTAACAGGGTTCGACGAGCAGTACTTC	CASSKRLTGFDEQYF
TRBV6-1	NA	TRBJ2-1	NA	TGTGCCAGCGCTAGGGGGGGCCTATTGAATGAGCAGTTCTTC	CASARGGLLNEQFF
TRBV2	NA	TRBJ2-7	TRBD1	TGTGCCAGCGGAAAGGACAGGCCCGAGCAGTACTTC	CASGKDRPEQYF
TRBV30	NA	TRBJ2-2	NA	TGTGCCTGGAGTGTACAGGGGAGGGCTGGGGAGCTGTTTTTT	CAWSVQGRAGELFF
TRBV18	NA	TRBJ2-7	NA	TGTGCCAGCTCACTTAGAGACAGGTCCGAGCAGTACTTC	CASSLRDRSEQYF
TRBV7-3	NA	TRBJ2-1	TRBD2	TGTGCCAGCAGGGCCGCGGGGGGGCCCAGGTACAATGAGCAGTTCTTC	CASRAAGGPRYNEQFF
TRBV2	NA	TRBJ1-1	NA	TGTGCCAGCAAGGGGATCATGAACACTGAAGCTTTCTTT	CASKGIMNTEAFF